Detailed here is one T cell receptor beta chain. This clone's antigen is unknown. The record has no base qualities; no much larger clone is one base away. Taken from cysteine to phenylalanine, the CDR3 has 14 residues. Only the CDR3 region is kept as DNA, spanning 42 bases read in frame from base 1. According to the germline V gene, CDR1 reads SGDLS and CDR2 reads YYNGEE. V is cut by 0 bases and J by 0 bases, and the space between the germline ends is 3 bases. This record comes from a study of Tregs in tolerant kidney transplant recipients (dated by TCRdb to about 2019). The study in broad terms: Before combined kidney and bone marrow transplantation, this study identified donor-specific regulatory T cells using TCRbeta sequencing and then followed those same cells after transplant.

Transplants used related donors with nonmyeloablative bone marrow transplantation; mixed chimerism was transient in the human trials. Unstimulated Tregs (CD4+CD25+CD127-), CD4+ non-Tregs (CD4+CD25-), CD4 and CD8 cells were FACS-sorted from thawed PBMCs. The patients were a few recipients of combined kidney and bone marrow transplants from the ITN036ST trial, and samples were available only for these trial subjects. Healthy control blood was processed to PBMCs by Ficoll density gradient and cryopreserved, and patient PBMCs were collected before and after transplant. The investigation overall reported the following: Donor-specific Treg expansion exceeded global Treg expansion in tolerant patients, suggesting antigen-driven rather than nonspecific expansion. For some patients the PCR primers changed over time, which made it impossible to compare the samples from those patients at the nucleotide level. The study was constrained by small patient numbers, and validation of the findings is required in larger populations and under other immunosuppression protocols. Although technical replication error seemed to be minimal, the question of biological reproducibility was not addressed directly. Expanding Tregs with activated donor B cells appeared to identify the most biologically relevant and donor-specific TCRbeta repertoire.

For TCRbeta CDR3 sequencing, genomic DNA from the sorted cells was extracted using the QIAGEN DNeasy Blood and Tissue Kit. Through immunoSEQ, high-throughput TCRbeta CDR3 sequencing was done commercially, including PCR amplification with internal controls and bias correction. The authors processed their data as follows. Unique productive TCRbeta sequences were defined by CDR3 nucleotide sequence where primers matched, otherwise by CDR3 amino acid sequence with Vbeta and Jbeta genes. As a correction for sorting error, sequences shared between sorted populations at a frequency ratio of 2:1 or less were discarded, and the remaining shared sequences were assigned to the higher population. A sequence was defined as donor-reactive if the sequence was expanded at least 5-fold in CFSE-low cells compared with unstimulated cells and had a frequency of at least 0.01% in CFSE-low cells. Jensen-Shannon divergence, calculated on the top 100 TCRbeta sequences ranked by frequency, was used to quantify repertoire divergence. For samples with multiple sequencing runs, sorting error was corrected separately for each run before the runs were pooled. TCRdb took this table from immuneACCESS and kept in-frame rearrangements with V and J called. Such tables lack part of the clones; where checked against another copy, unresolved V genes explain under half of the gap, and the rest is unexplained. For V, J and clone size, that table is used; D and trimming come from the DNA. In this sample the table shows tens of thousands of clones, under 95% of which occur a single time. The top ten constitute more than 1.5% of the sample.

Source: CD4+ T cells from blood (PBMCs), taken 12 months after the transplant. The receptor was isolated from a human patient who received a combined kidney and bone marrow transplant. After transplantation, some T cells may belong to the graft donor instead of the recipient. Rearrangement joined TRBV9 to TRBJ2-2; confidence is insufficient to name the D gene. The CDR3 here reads CASSVATNTGELFF. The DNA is TGTGCCAGCAGCGTAGCTACGAACACCGGGGAGCTGTTTTTT.